This T cell receptor beta chain was retrieved from a study of yellow fever vaccine responses in identical twins. Germline V gene lookup returns CDR1 DFQATT and CDR2 SNEGSKA (reference sequence). Trimming removed 4 bases from V and 0 bases from J, with 13 bases in between. This CDR3 spans 15 amino acids. Study-wide results and caveats: Twin vaccine T cell responses reportedly seemed partly convergent, partly personalized.

Comment on this clonotype: The target antigen is unknown.

TCRdb recomputed calls from the RT-PCR reads with MiXCR, one row per CDR3 protein. The repertoire has about 19,000 distinct CDR3 sequences, under 75% of them found once; the top ten carry more than 2%. The V call is TRBV20-1, the J call TRBJ1-3; D ambiguous. The sequence derives from a woman between 18 and 29 years old who received the yellow fever vaccine. Material: T cells from blood (PBMCs), unsorted or a sorted subset (not recorded which), obtained before or after yellow fever vaccination (not recorded which). This CDR3 reads CSAKLGSHSGNTIYF. The CDR3, as DNA: TGCAGTGCTAAGCTGGGAAGCCACTCTGGAAACACCATATATTTT.